This T cell receptor (beta chain) came from a study of blood T cell repertoires in COVID-19. On the study more broadly: Acute and convalescent COVID-19 samples came from the United States, Italy and Spain.

The age range of participants was about 18 to 100 years, with residence in about two dozen US areas. Germline CDR1 is SGHRS and CDR2 is YFSETQ. The CDR3 spans 15 residues. V trimming: 1 base; J trimming: 0 bases; junction bases outside the gene matches: 3. Under the authors' procedure: How many nucleated cells were present was estimated from reference gene primer amplification. Profiled with immunoSEQ multiplex PCR; TCRdb holds only in-frame clones, not every one. Clone size and the V and J calls come from that table; the DNA yielded D and trimming. The sample consists of some 70,000 clones, 88% of them appearing once.

This TCR was sampled from a woman aged 40 to 50 who had recovered from COVID-19. Material for sequencing was PBMCs or T cells enriched from blood (not recorded which). The J gene is TRBJ1-2, the V gene TRBV5-1, with 7 bases fitting TRBD1. The CDR3 loop reads CASSLRGQTNYGYTF. Here the CDR3 DNA reads TGCGCCAGCAGCTTGAGGGGACAGACTAACTATGGCTACACCTTC. Full variable domain (missing parts from reference TRBV5-1 and TRBJ1-2): KAGVTQTPRYLIKTRGQQVTLSCSPISGHRSVSWYQQTPGQGLQFLFEYFSETQRNKGNFPGRFSGRQFSNSRSEMNVSTLELGDSALYLCASSLRGQTNYGYTFGSGTRLTVV.